The entry below gives a single T cell receptor (beta chain) sequence along with its context. This record belongs to a study of blood T cell repertoires in COVID-19. Study as a whole: The analysed material was cDNA or gDNA that came from T cells, B-cell-depleted T cells, or PBMCs.

V was pared by 0 bases and J by 7 bases, with 9 bases of the junction left unmatched. This CDR3 is built from 16 residues. The germline CDR1 and CDR2 sequences are SEHNR and FQNEAQ (reference sequence). TCRdb keeps only in-frame clones here, not all; method: immunoSEQ multiplex PCR. The table includes about 92,000 clones, roughly 70% detected once. The sample consisted of peripheral blood. The chain links TRBV7-9 to TRBJ2-7; 10 bases are a match to TRBD2. This TCR was sampled from a woman aged 60 to 75 in a cohort sampled during active or convalescent COVID-19. The CDR3 DNA reads as TGTGCCAGCAGCTTAGCCGCCAGCGGGGGGGCCCAAGAGCAGTACTTC. This translates into CASSLAASGGAQEQYF.